The next 30 T cell receptor beta chains were all read from a single sample in a study of cytomegalovirus exposure and HLA in healthy donors. The PCR had 60 Vbeta and 13 Jbeta primers. Using immunoSEQ multiplex PCR, the repertoire was profiled, and TCRdb retains in-frame clones only, with some absent. The sample lists under 200,000 clones, roughly 13% occurring once. Sequenced input: PBMCs. The source of these receptors is a man aged 45-60 years in good health and CMV-seropositive.

This sequence joins TRBV19 and TRBJ1-1; 7 positions agree with TRBD1. Germline CDR1 LNHDA, CDR2 SQIVND (reference sequence). This CDR3 is built from 13 residues. With V trimmed by 7 bases and J by 6 bases, 8 bases remained unmatched. In DNA, the CDR3 is TGTGCCAGTACAACACAGGGGTACGCTGAAGCTTTCTTT. Its translation: CASTTQGYAEAFF.

This clone has only a few counts. The CDR3 is CASSIAGSGYGYTF. The CDR3, as DNA: TGTGCCAGTAGTATCGCAGGGAGCGGGTATGGCTACACCTTC. The chain carries TRBV19 and TRBJ1-2; TRBD1 is a possible D gene (5 bases). Looked up from germline, CDR1 is LNHDA and CDR2 is SQIVND (reference sequence). The length of the CDR3 is 14 residues. V lost 3 bases and J lost 5, with 13 bases in between.

This sequence joins TRBV18 and TRBJ1-4; D unclear. Trimming pared 0 bases from V and 0 bases from J, leaving 8 bases between. Germline V lookup: CDR1 KGHSH, CDR2 LQKENI. This CDR3 is built from 16 residues. The CDR3: CASSPPSIPTNEKLFF. In nucleotides, the CDR3 is TGTGCCAGCTCACCACCATCCATCCCAACTAATGAAAAACTGTTTTTT.

Only a few counts were recorded for this clone. The junction shows a germline mismatch at one end, possibly a read error. The chain's CDR3 is CASSRDSLNYGCTF. CDR3 nucleotides: TGCGCCAGCAGCCGGGACAGCCTTAACTATGGCTGCACCTTC. The chain employs TRBV5-1 and TRBJ1-2; the match to TRBD1 covers 7 bases. Germline V CDR1 and CDR2: SGHRS, YFSETQ. The CDR3 loop spans 14 amino acids.

The V and J genes are TRBV10-2 and TRBJ1-2; no definite D call. With 6 bases removed from V and 0 bases from J, the gap between germline ends came to 14 bases. The CDR3 consists of 15 residues. The V gene's germline CDR1 is WSHSY and CDR2 SAAADI. Written as DNA, the CDR3 is TGCGCCAGCAGGCCTTCCGCGGCCTCTAACTATGGCTACACCTTC. Translated, it gives CASRPSAASNYGYTF.

The V call is TRBV11-2, the J call TRBJ2-2; tentative D call: TRBD1 (6 bases). V was cut by 6 bases and J by 12 bases, with 17 bases left in between. The germline V gene encodes CDR1 SGHAT and CDR2 FQNNGV. The CDR3 consists of 13 residues. The chain's CDR3 is CASSKQGLRKLFF. As DNA, the CDR3 is TGTGCCAGCAGTAAACAGGGCCTCAGGAAGCTGTTTTTT.

This clone has just a few counts. The chain is built from TRBV2 and TRBJ2-7; 7 nucleotides align to TRBD2. There are 14 residues in the CDR3. J gave up 2 bases and V 4 bases, and 5 bases lay outside the gene matches. Germline loops: CDR1 SNHLY, CDR2 FYNNEI. CDR3 coding DNA: TGTGCCAGCAGTGTTGATCGGGGGGCCTACGAGCAGTACGTC. As protein: CASSVDRGAYEQYV.

J is TRBJ1-2 and V is TRBV28, with 10 positions matching TRBD1. This CDR3 is 17 amino acids long. V gave up 4 bases and J gave up 3 bases; unmatched junction bases: 11. CDR1 and CDR2 (germline): MDHEN, SYDVKM. The CDR3 sequence is CASSWVARDRGDYGYTF. CDR3 sequence (DNA): TGTGCCAGCAGTTGGGTCGCCCGGGACAGGGGTGACTATGGCTACACCTTC.

This clone appeared a few times. The CDR3 here is CASSPVGGPSPLHF. DNA of the CDR3: TGTGCCAGCAGCCCCGTGGGGGGTCCTTCACCCCTCCACTTT. The gene calls are TRBV5-5 and TRBJ1-6, with D possibly being TRBD1 (5 bases). CDR3 length: 14 residues. The V and J ends lost 4 bases and 9 bases respectively, with 14 bases between them. Germline V gene data show CDR1 as SGHKS and CDR2 as YYEKEE (reference sequence).

The CDR3 DNA reads TGTGCCAGCAGCCCAACTAGTGTCCAAGAGACCCAGTACTTC. It codes for CASSPTSVQETQYF. The chain couples TRBV7-9 to TRBJ2-5, with a weak D call TRBD2 (5 bases). This CDR3 is 14 amino acids long. V lost 5 bases and J lost 1, with 11 bases in between. CDR1 is SEHNR, CDR2 FQNEAQ, per germline (reference sequence).

This clone was seen a handful of times. J is TRBJ1-4 and V is TRBV15, with a weak D call TRBD1 (5 bases). The ends were cut back, 0 bases at V and 7 bases at J, with 9 bases in the middle. Germline CDR1 reads LNHNV; CDR2 reads YYDKDF (reference sequence). The CDR3 has 14 residues. The CDR3 loop is CATSRDPGREKLFF. For the CDR3, the DNA is TGTGCCACCAGCAGAGATCCAGGGCGTGAAAAACTGTTTTTT.

The genes are TRBV5-1 and TRBJ2-1; 10 bases line up with TRBD2. V lost 4 bases and J lost 7; bases outside the gene matches: 11. CDR3 length: 16 amino acids. CDR1 and CDR2 (germline): SGHRS, YFSETQ. CDR3 protein: CASSLPAGGPGNEQFF. CDR3 in DNA: TGCGCCAGCAGCCTACCAGCGGGGGGGCCTGGGAATGAGCAGTTCTTC.

This clone has more than one count but fewer than ten. The chain couples TRBV18 to TRBJ2-1; D may be TRBD1 (5 bases). This CDR3 contains 12 residues. The germline gives CDR1 KGHSH, CDR2 LQKENI. V was clipped by 6 bases and J by 8 bases, with 11 bases between them. CDR3 amino acids: CASSGRQYEQFF. In nucleotides, the CDR3 is TGTGCCAGCTCGGGGCGTCAGTATGAGCAGTTCTTC.

This clone was seen only a few times. The same CDR3 arises from other DNA sequences in this sample as well. The chain combines TRBV4-1 with TRBJ2-3; 9 bases align to TRBD2. V gave up 4 bases and J gave up 2 bases; unmatched junction bases: 16. The CDR3 runs 19 residues. Germline-derived CDR1 and CDR2 are MGHRA and YSYEKL. CDR3 sequence (DNA): TGCGCCAGCAGCCGAACGGGTCTGACTAGCGGAACGTTCACAGATACGCAGTATTTT. Its protein product is CASSRTGLTSGTFTDTQYF.

V and J are TRBV7-6 and TRBJ2-5; D unclear. V dropped 1 base and J dropped 7 bases, with 10 bases sitting between them. The germline V gene encodes CDR1 SGHVS and CDR2 FNYEAQ. The CDR3 is 13 amino acids. CDR3 nucleotide sequence: TGTGCCAGCAGCTTAGGAGCAAGGAGGACCCAGTACTTC. This encodes CASSLGARRTQYF.

This clone has only a few counts. The chain carries TRBV4-1 and TRBJ1-2, with D maybe TRBD1 (5 bases). Between the trimmed V and J ends, which lost 1 base and 0 bases, there was a span of 9 bases. The germline V gene encodes CDR1 MGHRA and CDR2 YSYEKL. The CDR3 consists of 15 residues. The CDR3 nucleotides are TGCGCCAGCAGCCAAGTACAGGATCCTAACTATGGCTACACCTTC. Translated: CASSQVQDPNYGYTF.

The CDR3 is CASSYSGRGYEQYF. The DNA for the CDR3 is TGTGCCAGCAGTTACTCGGGCAGGGGCTACGAGCAGTACTTC. The chain couples TRBV6-6 to TRBJ2-7; D is possibly TRBD1 (6 bases). V was pared by 0 bases and J by 3 bases, with 9 bases between. There are 14 residues in the CDR3. CDR1 MNHNY and CDR2 SVGAGI come from the germline V gene (reference sequence).

The table lists this clone with a few counts. The J gene is TRBJ2-5, the V gene TRBV10-3, with 7 bases aligning to TRBD2. The CDR3 covers 14 residues. V lost 6 bases and J lost 0; bases outside the gene matches: 4. Germline V gene sequence: CDR1 ENHRY, CDR2 SYGVKD. This CDR3 is CAISLGGNQETQYF. In DNA, the CDR3 is TGTGCCATCAGCCTGGGGGGGAACCAAGAGACCCAGTACTTC.

This clone was seen a few times. The rearrangement uses TRBV9 and TRBJ2-1; TRBD2 might be the D (6 bases). The V end was cut by 3 bases, the J end by 7 bases, with 20 bases between. This CDR3 contains 16 residues. CDR1 SGDLS and CDR2 YYNGEE come from the germline V gene. The CDR3 protein is CASSGGGTWGGNEQFF. CDR3 in DNA: TGTGCCAGCAGCGGTGGGGGGACCTGGGGCGGAAATGAGCAGTTCTTC.

The chain couples TRBV19 to TRBJ1-1, with D possibly being TRBD1 (5 bases). Germline V CDR1 and CDR2: LNHDA, SQIVND (reference sequence). V lost 2 bases, J lost 7 bases, and 11 bases lay in between. This CDR3 comprises 13 residues. In DNA, the CDR3 is TGTGCCAGTAGTATAACAGGCGGGGTTGAAGCTTTCTTT. This sequence encodes CASSITGGVEAFF.

This clone has more than one count but fewer than ten. The chain employs TRBV9 and TRBJ1-4; 8 bases match TRBD1. The junction had 5 bases not matched to a gene; V was cut back by 0 bases and J by 7 bases. This CDR3 is 15 amino acids long. The germline V gene has CDR1 SGDLS and CDR2 YYNGEE. CDR3 amino acids: CASSVEGRGLEKLFF. The DNA for the CDR3 is TGTGCCAGCAGCGTAGAAGGCAGGGGGCTTGAAAAACTGTTTTTT.

The chain links TRBV5-1 to TRBJ1-1, with 10 bases that match TRBD1. Trimming at V came to 1 base and at J to 6 bases, leaving 6 bases not matched to a gene. Germline assignment: CDR1 SGHRS and CDR2 YFSETQ. The CDR3 has 15 amino acids. The DNA for the CDR3 is TGCGCCAGCAGCTTGCCGGGACAGGGGATTTCTGAAGCTTTCTTT. It specifies CASSLPGQGISEAFF.

This rearrangement joins TRBV9 to TRBJ2-5; 8 nucleotides match TRBD1. CDR3 size: 15 residues. Germline CDR1 SGDLS, CDR2 YYNGEE. V was pared by 2 bases and J by 5 bases, with 8 bases of the junction left unmatched. In nucleotides, the CDR3 is TGTGCCAGCAGCGTCCACCCGACAGGGGCTGAGACCCAGTACTTC. The encoded protein is CASSVHPTGAETQYF.

This clone was observed a handful of times. V and J are TRBV28 and TRBJ2-5; 10 bases line up with TRBD1. The V gene end was trimmed by 5 bases and the J gene end by 2 bases; junction bases not matched to a gene: 5. This CDR3 region has 15 residues. The germline V gene encodes CDR1 MDHEN and CDR2 SYDVKM. This chain's CDR3 is CASSDRGLKQETQYF. In DNA, the CDR3 is TGTGCCAGCAGTGACAGGGGGCTCAAACAAGAGACCCAGTACTTC.

The chain links TRBV19 to TRBJ2-2; 8 bases align to TRBD1. Germline CDR1 is LNHDA and CDR2 is SQIVND (reference sequence). The CDR3 sequence is 16 residues long. Trimming at V came to 6 bases and at J to 0 bases, leaving 6 bases not matched to a gene. CDR3 bases: TGTGCCAGTAGCGACAGGGGAGGCCCGAACACCGGGGAGCTGTTTTTT. Encoded protein: CASSDRGGPNTGELFF.

This clone was counted between two and nine times. The J gene is TRBJ2-5, the V gene TRBV5-4; 9 bases map to TRBD2. With V trimmed by 4 bases and J by 5 bases, 9 bases remained unmatched. The CDR3 contains 15 residues. Germline V gene data show CDR1 as SGHNT and CDR2 as YYREEE (reference sequence). CDR3 in DNA: TGTGCCAGCAGCCGACCCGCGGGGGGGCGGGAGACCCAGTACTTC. Its translation is CASSRPAGGRETQYF.

The rearrangement uses TRBV5-1 and TRBJ2-2, with 7 nucleotides matching TRBD2. Losses at the gene ends were 4 bases for V and 5 bases for J; bases not matched to a gene: 8. Germline V gene data show CDR1 as SGHRS and CDR2 as YFSETQ. The CDR3 is 15 amino acids. The CDR3 nucleotides read TGCGCCAGCAGCAGGGGCAGGGAGGGGACCGGGGAGCTGTTTTTT. Translation: CASSRGREGTGELFF.

This chain links TRBV7-9 with TRBJ1-1, with D unresolved. V was trimmed by 5 bases and J by 2 bases, leaving 9 bases between them. Germline CDR1 SEHNR, CDR2 FQNEAQ (reference sequence). This CDR3 is 13 amino acids long. For the CDR3, the DNA is TGTGCCAGCAGCCCCGACATTAACACTGAAGCTTTCTTT. Its protein product is CASSPDINTEAFF.

The chain is built from TRBV19 and TRBJ1-2, with TRBD1 matching over 9 bases. Losses at the gene ends were 5 bases for V and 8 bases for J; bases not matched to a gene: 9. This CDR3 contains 14 residues. The germline CDR1 and CDR2 sequences are LNHDA and SQIVND (reference sequence). The CDR3 DNA sequence: TGTGCCAGTAGTGTCACCGGGACAGGGTTCGGCTACACCTTC. As protein: CASSVTGTGFGYTF. The full variable domain, with the rest looked up from reference TRBV19 and TRBJ1-2, is DGGITQSPKYLFRKEGQNVTLSCEQNLNHDAMYWYRQDPGQGLRLIYYSQIVNDFQKGDIAEGYSVSREKKESFPLTVTSAQKNPTAFYLCASSVTGTGFGYTFGSGTRLTVV.

This clone turned up a few times. The rearrangement links TRBV5-1 to TRBJ2-1; 8 bases match TRBD2. Trimming at V came to 4 bases and at J to 7 bases, leaving 10 bases not matched to a gene. The CDR3 is made up of 15 amino acids. Germline-derived CDR1 and CDR2 are SGHRS and YFSETQ. CDR3 amino acids: CASSADAGGLNEQFF. As DNA, the CDR3 is TGCGCCAGCAGCGCGGATGCGGGGGGCTTGAATGAGCAGTTCTTC.